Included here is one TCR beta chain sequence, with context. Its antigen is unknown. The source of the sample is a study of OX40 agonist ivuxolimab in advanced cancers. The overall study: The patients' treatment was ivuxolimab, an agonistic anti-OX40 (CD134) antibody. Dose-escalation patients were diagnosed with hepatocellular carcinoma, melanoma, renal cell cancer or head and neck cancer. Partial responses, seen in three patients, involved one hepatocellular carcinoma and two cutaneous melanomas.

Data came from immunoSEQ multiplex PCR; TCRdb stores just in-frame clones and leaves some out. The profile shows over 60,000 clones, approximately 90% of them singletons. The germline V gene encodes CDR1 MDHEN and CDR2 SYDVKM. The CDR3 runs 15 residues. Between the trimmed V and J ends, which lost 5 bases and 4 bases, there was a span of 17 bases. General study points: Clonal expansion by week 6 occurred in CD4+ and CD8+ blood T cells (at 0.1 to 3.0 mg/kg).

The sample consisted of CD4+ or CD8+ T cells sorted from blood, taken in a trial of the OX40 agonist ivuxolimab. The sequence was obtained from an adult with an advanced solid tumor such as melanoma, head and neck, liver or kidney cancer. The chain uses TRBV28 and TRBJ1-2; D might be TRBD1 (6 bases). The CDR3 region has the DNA TGTGCCAGCAGTGCGCCAGGGGTTTCAGGCTATGGCTACACCTTC. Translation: CASSAPGVSGYGYTF.